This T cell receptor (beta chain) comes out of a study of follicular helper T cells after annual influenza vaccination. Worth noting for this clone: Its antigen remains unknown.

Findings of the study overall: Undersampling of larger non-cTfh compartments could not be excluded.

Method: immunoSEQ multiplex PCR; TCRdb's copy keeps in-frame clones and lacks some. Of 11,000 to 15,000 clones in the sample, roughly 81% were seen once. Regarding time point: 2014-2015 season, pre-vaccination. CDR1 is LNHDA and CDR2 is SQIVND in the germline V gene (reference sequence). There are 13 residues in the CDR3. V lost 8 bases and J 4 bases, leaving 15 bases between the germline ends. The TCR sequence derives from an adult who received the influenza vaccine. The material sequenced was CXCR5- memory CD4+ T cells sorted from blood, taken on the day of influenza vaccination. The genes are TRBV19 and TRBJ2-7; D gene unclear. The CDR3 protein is CASGLGGAYEQYF. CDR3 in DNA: TGTGCCAGTGGGCTAGGCGGCGCTTACGAGCAGTACTTC.